The rows below give T cell receptor beta chains drawn from one sample of a study of shared clonotypes between healthy human individuals. Profiled with immunoSEQ multiplex PCR; TCRdb holds only in-frame clones, not every one. This sample has about 2.1 million clones, with 90% to 95% found just once. The sequencing input was naive CD8+ T cells from PBMCs. The source of these receptors is a man younger than 35 in good health. Some clones in this sample may be carry-over from other donors' samples. The CDR3 runs from the conserved cysteine through the conserved F or W. D genes are given only for firm matches. The listing skips clone size in some rows; elsewhere it reads once, few, many or a size class.

length	V	D	size	J	DNA	CDR3
18	TRBV4-3	.	.	TRBJ1-1	TGCGCCAGCAGCCAAGGGGGGCCCACGGTGAGCATGAACACTGAAGCTTTCTTT	CASSQGGPTVSMNTEAFF
13	TRBV5-1	.	.	TRBJ2-7	TGCGCCAGCAGCTTTGAGGGACCGGGCGAGCAGTACTTC	CASSFEGPGEQYF
19	TRBV4-2	TRBD1	.	TRBJ2-1	TGTGCCAGCAGCCAAGTTGACAACAGGGGCTTTAGCTCCTACAATGAGCAGTTCTTC	CASSQVDNRGFSSYNEQFF
14	TRBV28	.	.	TRBJ2-2	TGTGCCAGCAGTTTTACGGCGAACACCGGGGAGCTGTTTTTT	CASSFTANTGELFF
13	TRBV4-3	.	.	TRBJ1-2	TGCGCCAGCAGCCAAGTTCTAGGATATGGCTACACCTTC	CASSQVLGYGYTF
15	TRBV29-1	.	.	TRBJ2-7	TGCAGCGTAAAGACTGATTCCCCTCGTCCCTACGAGCAGTACTTC	CSVKTDSPRPYEQYF
15	TRBV10-1	.	.	TRBJ2-1	TGCGCCAGCAGTGAAGTTAACCCGAACTACAATGAGCAGTTCTTC	CASSEVNPNYNEQFF
14	TRBV27	.	.	TRBJ2-7	TGTGCCAGCAGTTTCGGACGTTTAGGGTACGAGCAGTACTTC	CASSFGRLGYEQYF
12	TRBV9	.	.	TRBJ2-7	TGTGCCAGCAGCGAGGTTGGTGGGGAGCAGTACTTC	CASSEVGGEQYF
13	TRBV11-2	.	.	TRBJ2-3	TGTGCCAGCAGCGAGGTGGGGATCGATACGCAGTATTTT	CASSEVGIDTQYF
15	TRBV11-3	.	.	TRBJ2-2	TGTGCCAGCAGCTTAGAGCAGGGGCACACCGGGGAGCTGTTTTTT	CASSLEQGHTGELFF
15	TRBV28	TRBD1	.	TRBJ1-2	TGTGCCAGCAGTTTGAGGGGGCGCGTTCACTATGGCTACACCTTC	CASSLRGRVHYGYTF
15	TRBV14	.	.	TRBJ2-5	TGTGCCAGCAGCCAAACCAATTGGCCCCAAGAGACCCAGTACTTC	CASSQTNWPQETQYF
13	TRBV6-1	.	.	TRBJ1-2	TGTGCCAGCAGTGGCCCCAACAGGGATGGCTACACCTTC	CASSGPNRDGYTF
13	TRBV4-3	.	few	TRBJ1-1	TGCGCCAGCAGCCCCGAGCGGGACACTGAAGCTTTCTTT	CASSPERDTEAFF
17	TRBV27	TRBD1	.	TRBJ2-2	TGTGCCAGCAGTTTAAGGGTCGGGGACAGGCTTACCGGGGAGCTGTTTTTT	CASSLRVGDRLTGELFF
14	TRBV27	.	.	TRBJ1-2	TGTGCCAGCAGTTTATCGGGGGGAAACTATGGCTACACCTTC	CASSLSGGNYGYTF
14	TRBV28	.	.	TRBJ2-1	TGTGCCAGCAGTTTAGGGGTAGGGGCCAATGAGCAGTTCTTC	CASSLGVGANEQFF
17	TRBV28	TRBD1	.	TRBJ2-1	TGTGCCAGCAGTTTAGGGGCAGACAGGGGCCTGTACAATGAGCAGTTCTTC	CASSLGADRGLYNEQFF
13	TRBV29-1	.	.	TRBJ2-4	TGCAGCGCAAGGACATTTAAAGGGGACATTCAGTACTTC	CSARTFKGDIQYF
15	TRBV15	TRBD2	once	TRBJ2-3	TGTGCCACCAGCAGAGCTCAGCGGGAGCTAGATACGCAGTATTTT	CATSRAQRELDTQYF
17	TRBV27	.	.	TRBJ1-2	TGTGCCAGCAGTCCGGGGCCACCGGGGCTCCAGGCGATAGGCTACACCTTC	CASSPGPPGLQAIGYTF
14	TRBV19	.	once	TRBJ2-7	TGTGCCAGTAGTCCAGGCAAGTGGGGCTACGAGCAGTACTTC	CASSPGKWGYEQYF
13	TRBV9	.	.	TRBJ2-2	TGTGCCAGCAGCGCGACAGTCACCGGGGAGCTGTTTTTT	CASSATVTGELFF
16	TRBV27	TRBD2	.	TRBJ2-3	TGTGCCAGCAGTCCCCAACTAGCGGGAGGGCCAGATACGCAGTATTTT	CASSPQLAGGPDTQYF
15	TRBV6-6	TRBD1	.	TRBJ1-1	TGTGCCAGCAGCCTAGACAGGGGAGGACACACTGAAGCTTTCTTT	CASSLDRGGHTEAFF
14	TRBV18	TRBD1	.	TRBJ1-1	TGTGCCAGCTCGCTCGACAGGGTTAACACTGAAGCTTTCTTT	CASSLDRVNTEAFF
14	TRBV14	.	.	TRBJ2-2	TGTGCCAGCAGCCCACCTCCAGGTGGCGGGGAGCTGTTTTTT	CASSPPPGGGELFF
14	TRBV25-1	TRBD1	.	TRBJ2-7	TGTGCCAGCCCCCCGGGACAGGGGGTCCACGAGCAGTACTTC	CASPPGQGVHEQYF
14	TRBV9	.	.	TRBJ2-5	TGTGCCAGCAGCGCCCTAGGACTGCAAGAGACCCAGTACTTC	CASSALGLQETQYF
16	TRBV28	TRBD1	.	TRBJ2-1	TGTGCCAGCAGTCAGACAGGGCCAACCTCCTACAATGAGCAGTTCTTC	CASSQTGPTSYNEQFF